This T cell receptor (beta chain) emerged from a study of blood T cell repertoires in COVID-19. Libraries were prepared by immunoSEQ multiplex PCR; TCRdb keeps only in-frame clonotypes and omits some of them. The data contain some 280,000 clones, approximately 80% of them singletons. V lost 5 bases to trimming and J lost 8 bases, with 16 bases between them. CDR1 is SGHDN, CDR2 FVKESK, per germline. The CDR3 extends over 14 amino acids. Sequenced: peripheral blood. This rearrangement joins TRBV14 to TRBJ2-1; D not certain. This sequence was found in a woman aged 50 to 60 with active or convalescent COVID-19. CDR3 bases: TGTGCCAGCAGCGGGCCCTCCTTAGTCCATGAGCAGTTCTTC. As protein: CASSGPSLVHEQFF.